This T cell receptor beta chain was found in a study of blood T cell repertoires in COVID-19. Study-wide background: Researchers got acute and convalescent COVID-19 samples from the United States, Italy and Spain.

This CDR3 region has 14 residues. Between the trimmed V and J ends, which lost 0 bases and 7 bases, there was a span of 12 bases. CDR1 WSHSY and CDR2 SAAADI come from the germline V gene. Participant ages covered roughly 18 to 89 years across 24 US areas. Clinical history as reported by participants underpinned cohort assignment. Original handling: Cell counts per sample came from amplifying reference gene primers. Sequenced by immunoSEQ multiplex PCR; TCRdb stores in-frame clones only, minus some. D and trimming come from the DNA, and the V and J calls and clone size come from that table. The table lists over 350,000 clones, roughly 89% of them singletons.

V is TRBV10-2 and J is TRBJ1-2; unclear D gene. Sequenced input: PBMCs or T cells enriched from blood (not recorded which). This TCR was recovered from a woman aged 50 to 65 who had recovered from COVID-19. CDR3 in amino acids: CASSESVGGGGYTF. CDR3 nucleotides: TGCGCCAGCAGTGAGTCGGTAGGAGGTGGTGGCTACACCTTC.